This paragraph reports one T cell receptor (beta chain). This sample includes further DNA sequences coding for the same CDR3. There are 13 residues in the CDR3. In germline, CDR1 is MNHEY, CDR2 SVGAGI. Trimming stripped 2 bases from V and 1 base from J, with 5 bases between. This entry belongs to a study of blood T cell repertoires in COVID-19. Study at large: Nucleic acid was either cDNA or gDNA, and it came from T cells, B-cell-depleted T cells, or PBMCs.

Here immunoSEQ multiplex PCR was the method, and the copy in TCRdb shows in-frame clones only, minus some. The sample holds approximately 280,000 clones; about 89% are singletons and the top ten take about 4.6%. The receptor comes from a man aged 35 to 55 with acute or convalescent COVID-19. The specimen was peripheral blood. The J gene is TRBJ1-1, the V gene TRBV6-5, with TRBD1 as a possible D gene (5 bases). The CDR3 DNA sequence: TGTGCCAGCAGTTACAGGGGGAACACTGAAGCTTTCTTT. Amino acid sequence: CASSYRGNTEAFF.